Listed here is a single TCR beta chain. An amount of RNA that ranged from 0.5 to 1 ug was reverse transcribed with random hexamers. The amplification used immunoSEQ multiplex PCR on TCR beta CDR3; it spanned 54 Vbeta and 13 Jbeta. TCRdb re-derived calls from the immunoSEQ multiplex PCR reads in MiXCR, one entry per CDR3 protein. This sample carries a few hundred thousand distinct CDR3 sequences, 80% to 95% of them seen once, and the ten largest clones take 0.07% to 0.09%. This entry comes from a study of CD8 T cells in Susac syndrome. The multiple sclerosis control group consisted of treatment-naive patients whose relapsing-remitting disease, which was either stable or active, fulfilled revised McDonald criteria. This CDR3 is 14 amino acids long. V shed 4 bases and J 6 bases; nucleotides not matched to a gene: 6. From germline, CDR1 is SGHDN and CDR2 FVKESK.

This TCR came from a human donor with multiple sclerosis. The chain combines TRBV14 with TRBJ1-1; 9 bases agree with TRBD1. Material for sequencing was CD4+ T cells from PBMCs. CDR3 amino acids: CASSLEQGASEAFF. In DNA, the CDR3 is TGTGCCAGCAGCCTAGAACAGGGGGCATCTGAAGCTTTCTTT.